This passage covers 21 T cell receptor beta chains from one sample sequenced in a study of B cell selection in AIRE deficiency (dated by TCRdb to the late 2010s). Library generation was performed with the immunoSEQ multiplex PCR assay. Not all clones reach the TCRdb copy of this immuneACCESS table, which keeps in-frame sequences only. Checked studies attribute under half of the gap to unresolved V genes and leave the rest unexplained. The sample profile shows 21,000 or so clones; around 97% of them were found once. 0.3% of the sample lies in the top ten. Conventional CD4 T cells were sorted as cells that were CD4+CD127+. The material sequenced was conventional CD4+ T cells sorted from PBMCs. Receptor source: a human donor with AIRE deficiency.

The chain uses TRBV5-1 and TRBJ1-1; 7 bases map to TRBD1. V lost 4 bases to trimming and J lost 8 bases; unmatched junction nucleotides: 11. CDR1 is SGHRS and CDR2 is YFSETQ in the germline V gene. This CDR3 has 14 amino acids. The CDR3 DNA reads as TGCGCCAGCAGCCCCGATAGAGGGACAGTAGAAGCTTTCTTT. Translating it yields CASSPDRGTVEAFF.

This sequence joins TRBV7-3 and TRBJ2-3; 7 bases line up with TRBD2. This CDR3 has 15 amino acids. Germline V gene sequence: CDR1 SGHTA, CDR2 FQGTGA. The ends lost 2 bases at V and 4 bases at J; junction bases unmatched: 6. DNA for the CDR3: TGTGCCAGCAGCTTATTTGGCGGGGGAGCAGATACGCAGTATTTT. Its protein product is CASSLFGGGADTQYF.

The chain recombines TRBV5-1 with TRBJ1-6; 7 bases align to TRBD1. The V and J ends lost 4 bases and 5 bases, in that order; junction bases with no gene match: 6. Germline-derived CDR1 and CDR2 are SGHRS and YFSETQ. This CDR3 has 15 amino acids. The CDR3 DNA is TGCGCCAGCAGCACCTGGGACAGTGATAATTCACCCCTCCACTTT. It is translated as CASSTWDSDNSPLHF.

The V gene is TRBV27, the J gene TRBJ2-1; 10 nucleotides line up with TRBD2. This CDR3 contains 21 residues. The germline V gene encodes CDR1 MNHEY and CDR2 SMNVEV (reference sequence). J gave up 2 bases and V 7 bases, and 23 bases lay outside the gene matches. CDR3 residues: CASTKTDKTSGPSSAYNEQFF. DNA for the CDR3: TGTGCCAGCACCAAGACGGATAAGACTAGCGGGCCTAGTAGTGCCTACAATGAGCAGTTCTTC.

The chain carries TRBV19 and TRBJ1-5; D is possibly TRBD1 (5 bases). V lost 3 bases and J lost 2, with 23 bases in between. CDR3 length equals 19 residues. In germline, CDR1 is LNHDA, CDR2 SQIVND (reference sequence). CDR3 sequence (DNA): TGTGCCAGTAGTATCGTTCGGGGGTCAAAAAACGTGGGCAATCAGCCCCAGCATTTT. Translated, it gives CASSIVRGSKNVGNQPQHF.

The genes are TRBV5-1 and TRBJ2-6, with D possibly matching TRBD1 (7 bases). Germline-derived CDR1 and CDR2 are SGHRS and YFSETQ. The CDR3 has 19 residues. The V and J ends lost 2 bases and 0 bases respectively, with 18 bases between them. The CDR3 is CASSLVHGQGGSGANVLTF. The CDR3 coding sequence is TGCGCCAGCAGCTTAGTTCACGGCCAGGGGGGCTCTGGGGCCAACGTCCTGACTTTC.

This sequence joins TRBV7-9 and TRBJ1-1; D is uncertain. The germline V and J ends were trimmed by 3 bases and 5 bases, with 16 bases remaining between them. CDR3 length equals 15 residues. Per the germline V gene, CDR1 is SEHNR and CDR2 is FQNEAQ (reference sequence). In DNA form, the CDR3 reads TGTGCCAGCAGCTTGGATGTAACGGCCTTTACTGAAGCTTTCTTT. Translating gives CASSLDVTAFTEAFF.

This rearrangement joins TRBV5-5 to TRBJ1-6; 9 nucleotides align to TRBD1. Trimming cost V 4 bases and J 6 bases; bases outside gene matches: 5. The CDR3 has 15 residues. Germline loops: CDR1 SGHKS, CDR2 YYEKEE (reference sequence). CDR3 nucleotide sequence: TGTGCCAGCAGCCCTCGGACAGGGGCTAATTCACCCCTCCACTTT. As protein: CASSPRTGANSPLHF. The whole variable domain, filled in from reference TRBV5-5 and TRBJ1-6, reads DAGVTQSPTHLIKTRGQQVTLRCSPISGHKSVSWYQQVLGQGPQFIFQYYEKEERGRGNFPDRFSARQFPNYSSELNVNALLLGDSALYLCASSPRTGANSPLHFGNGTRLTVT.

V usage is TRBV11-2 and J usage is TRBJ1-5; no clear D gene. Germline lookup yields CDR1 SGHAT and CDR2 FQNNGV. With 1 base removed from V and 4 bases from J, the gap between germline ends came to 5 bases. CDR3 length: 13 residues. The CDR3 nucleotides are TGTGCCAGCAGCTTAGCGCTAAATCAGCCCCAGCATTTT. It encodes CASSLALNQPQHF.

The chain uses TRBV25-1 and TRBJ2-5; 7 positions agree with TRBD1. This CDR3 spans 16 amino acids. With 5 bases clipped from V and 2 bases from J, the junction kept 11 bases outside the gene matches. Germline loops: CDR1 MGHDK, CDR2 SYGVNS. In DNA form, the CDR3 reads TGTGCCAGCAGTCACCAAAAAGGGGGCTGGCAAGAGACCCAGTACTTC. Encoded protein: CASSHQKGGWQETQYF. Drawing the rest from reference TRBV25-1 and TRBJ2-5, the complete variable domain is EADIYQTPRYLVIGTGKKITLECSQTMGHDKMYWYQQDPGMELHLIHYSYGVNSTEKGDLSSESTVSRIRTEHFPLTLESARPSHTSQYLCASSHQKGGWQETQYFGPGTRLLVL.

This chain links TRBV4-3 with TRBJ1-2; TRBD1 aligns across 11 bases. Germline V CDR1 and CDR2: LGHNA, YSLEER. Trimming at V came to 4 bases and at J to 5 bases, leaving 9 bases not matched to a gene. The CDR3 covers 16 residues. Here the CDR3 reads CASSRGQGAKMYGYTF. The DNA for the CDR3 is TGCGCCAGCAGCCGCGGACAGGGGGCGAAAATGTATGGCTACACCTTC.

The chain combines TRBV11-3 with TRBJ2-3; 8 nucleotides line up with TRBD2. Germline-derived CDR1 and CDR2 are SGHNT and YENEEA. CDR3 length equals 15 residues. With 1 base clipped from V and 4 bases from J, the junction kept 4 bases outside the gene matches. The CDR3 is CASSLGGTRADTQYF. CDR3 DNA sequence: TGTGCCAGCAGCTTAGGAGGGACTAGGGCAGATACGCAGTATTTT.

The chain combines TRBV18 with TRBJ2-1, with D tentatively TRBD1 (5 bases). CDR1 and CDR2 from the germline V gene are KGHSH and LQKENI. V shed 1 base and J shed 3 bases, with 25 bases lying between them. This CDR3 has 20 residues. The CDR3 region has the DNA TGTGCCAGCTCACCACTCTCGGCAGGGCCCCGCCTTTTGGACTACAATGAGCAGTTCTTC. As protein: CASSPLSAGPRLLDYNEQFF.

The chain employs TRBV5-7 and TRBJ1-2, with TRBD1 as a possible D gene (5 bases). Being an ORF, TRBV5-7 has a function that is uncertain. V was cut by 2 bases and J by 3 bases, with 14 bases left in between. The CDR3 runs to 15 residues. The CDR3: CASSFPRDGDYGYTF. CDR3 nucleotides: TGTGCCAGCAGCTTCCCCCGGGACGGAGACTATGGCTACACCTTC.

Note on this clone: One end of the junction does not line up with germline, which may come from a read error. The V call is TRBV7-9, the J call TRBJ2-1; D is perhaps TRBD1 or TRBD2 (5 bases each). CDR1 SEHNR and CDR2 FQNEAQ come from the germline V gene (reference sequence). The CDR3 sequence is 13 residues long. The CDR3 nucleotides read TGTGCCAGCAGCTTTGTAACCGGGACCCCTTCTGTCTTC. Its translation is CASSFVTGTPSVF.

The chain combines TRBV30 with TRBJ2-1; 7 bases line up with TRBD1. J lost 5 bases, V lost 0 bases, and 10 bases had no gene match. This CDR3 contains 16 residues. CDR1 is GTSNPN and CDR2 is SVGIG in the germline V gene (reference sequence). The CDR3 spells CAWSVPGTAIDNEQFF. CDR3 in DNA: TGTGCCTGGAGTGTCCCAGGGACAGCGATAGACAATGAGCAGTTCTTC.

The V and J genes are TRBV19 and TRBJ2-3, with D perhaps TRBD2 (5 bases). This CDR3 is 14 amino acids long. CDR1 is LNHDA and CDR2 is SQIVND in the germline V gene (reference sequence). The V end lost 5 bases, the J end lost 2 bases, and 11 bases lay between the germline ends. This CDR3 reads CASSSLDFTDTQYF. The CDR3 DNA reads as TGTGCCAGTAGTTCGCTGGACTTCACAGATACGCAGTATTTT. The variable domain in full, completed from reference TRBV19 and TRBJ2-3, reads DGGITQSPKYLFRKEGQNVTLSCEQNLNHDAMYWYRQDPGQGLRLIYYSQIVNDFQKGDIAEGYSVSREKKESFPLTVTSAQKNPTAFYLCASSSLDFTDTQYFGPGTRLTVL.

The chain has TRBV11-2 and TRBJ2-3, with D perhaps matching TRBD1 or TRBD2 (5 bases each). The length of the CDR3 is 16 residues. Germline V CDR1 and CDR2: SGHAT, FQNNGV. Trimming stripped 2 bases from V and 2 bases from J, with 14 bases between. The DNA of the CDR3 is TGTGCCAGCAGCTTACAATCTCTGGGGGACACAGATACGCAGTATTTT. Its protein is CASSLQSLGDTDTQYF.

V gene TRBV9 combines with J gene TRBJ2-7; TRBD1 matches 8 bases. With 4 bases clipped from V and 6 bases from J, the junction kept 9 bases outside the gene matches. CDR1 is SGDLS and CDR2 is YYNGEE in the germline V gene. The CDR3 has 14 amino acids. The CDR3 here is CASSRGQVMAEQYF. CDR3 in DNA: TGTGCCAGCAGCCGGGGACAGGTAATGGCCGAGCAGTACTTC.

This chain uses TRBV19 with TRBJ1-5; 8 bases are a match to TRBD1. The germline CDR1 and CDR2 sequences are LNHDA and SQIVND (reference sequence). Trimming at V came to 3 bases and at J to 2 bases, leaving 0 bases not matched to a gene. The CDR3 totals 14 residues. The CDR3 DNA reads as TGTGCCAGTAGTATGACAGGGGGCAATCAGCCCCAGCATTTT. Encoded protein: CASSMTGGNQPQHF.

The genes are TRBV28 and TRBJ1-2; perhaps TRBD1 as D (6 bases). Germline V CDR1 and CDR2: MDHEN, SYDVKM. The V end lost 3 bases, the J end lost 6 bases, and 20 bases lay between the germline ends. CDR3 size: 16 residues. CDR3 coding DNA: TGTGCCAGCAGTTTCCCAGCCCAGGGGCGCGAGGATGGCTACACCTTC. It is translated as CASSFPAQGREDGYTF.